The sequence of this T cell receptor beta chain was determined in a study of radiotherapy plus CTLA-4 blockade in lung cancer (dated by TCRdb to the late 2010s). Background for the entire study: Objective responses were observed in about a sixth of enrolled patients, and disease control was achieved in 31%.

The CDR3 spans 14 residues, from the cysteine through the phenylalanine. This entry keeps only the CDR3 DNA: 42 bases, framed from base 1. The germline V gene (reference sequence) provides CDR1 LNHDA and CDR2 SQIVND. Between the V and J ends, shortened by 6 bases and 2 bases respectively, the junction contains 11 bases. Turning to this clone: Its cognate antigen has yet to be identified. Base qualities are not at hand, and no much larger clone is one base apart.

In this study, focal radiation therapy paired with CTLA-4 blockade (ipilimumab) was tested in patients who had chemo-refractory metastatic non-small-cell lung cancer. Paper-wide results and their limitations: The strongest predictors of response, as reported, were early dynamic changes in blood T cell clones along with a rise in serum interferon-beta after radiation. After treatment with radiotherapy and ipilimumab, TCR clones that originated in tumors expanded in peripheral blood.

Library creation used the immunoSEQ multiplex PCR assay. TCRdb took this table from immuneACCESS and kept in-frame rearrangements with V and J called. Such tables lack part of the clones; where checked against another copy, unresolved V genes explain under half of the gap, and the rest is unexplained. The sample table holds about 45,000 clones, of which 70% to 75% were seen once. The ten largest clones add up to 3% to 4% of the sample. The receptor's source is a human donor with non-small cell lung cancer who had a complete response to radiotherapy plus ipilimumab. This specimen was peripheral blood, taken from a patient treated with radiotherapy plus ipilimumab. Recombination joined TRBV19 with TRBJ1-5; the D gene identity is not certain. The CDR3 in this case is CASRPGVGNQPQHF. The DNA sequence is as follows: TGTGCCAGTAGACCCGGGGTGGGCAATCAGCCCCAGCATTTT.